This T cell receptor (beta chain) is drawn from a study of CD8 T cells in ankylosing spondylitis. Study-level points and caveats: Researchers reportedly found disease-linked clones significantly enriched in matched ankylosing spondylitis synovial fluid.

Trimming pared 10 bases from V and 7 bases from J, leaving 17 bases between. The CDR3 is 13 residues long. Germline V gene data show CDR1 as LNHDA and CDR2 as SQIVND (reference sequence). As the method for making TCR beta libraries, quantitative 5'-RACE with molecular barcodes was used. TCRdb processed the 5' RACE reads anew with MiXCR; each CDR3 protein has one entry. The table lists about 160,000 distinct CDR3 sequences, about 16% of them singletons. About this clonotype: Its antigen remains unknown.

Input material: blood, either unsorted or a sorted T cell fraction (not recorded which). The chain couples TRBV19 to TRBJ2-1; D is possibly TRBD1 (5 bases). The clonotype comes from a male donor with ankylosing spondylitis or in good health (not recorded which). The CDR3 DNA reads TGTGCCACTAGATCTCAGGGTGGAAATGAGCAGTTCTTC. Translated, it gives CATRSQGGNEQFF.